The rows below give T cell receptor beta chains drawn from one sample of a study of OX40 agonist ivuxolimab in advanced cancers. Profiled with immunoSEQ multiplex PCR; TCRdb holds only in-frame clones, not every one. This table has 80,000 or so clones, roughly 92% appearing once. The sequencing here drew on CD4+ or CD8+ T cells sorted from blood, taken in a trial of the OX40 agonist ivuxolimab. These receptors all stem from an adult with an advanced solid tumor such as melanoma, head and neck, liver or kidney cancer. Both conserved end residues are part of each CDR3. The D gene is left open where the match is weak. Clone size is given for some rows only: seen once, a few or many times, or a class if the clone is expanded.

d_gene	abundance	v_gene	j_gene	CDR3aa	CDR3nt
TRBD1	.	TRBV29-1	TRBJ1-1	CSVEVDRVGTEAFF	TGCAGCGTTGAAGTGGACAGGGTGGGCACTGAAGCTTTCTTT
TRBD2	.	TRBV5-6	TRBJ2-3	CASSSRLAGAGDTQYF	TGTGCCAGCAGCAGCAGACTAGCGGGAGCGGGTGATACGCAGTATTTT
.	.	TRBV5-6	TRBJ2-7	CASSEWVRWSSYEQYF	TGTGCCAGCAGCGAATGGGTGAGGTGGAGCTCCTACGAGCAGTACTTC
TRBD1	.	TRBV27	TRBJ2-7	CASRDRAQGAYEQYF	TGTGCCAGCAGAGATAGGGCTCAGGGGGCTTACGAGCAGTACTTC
.	.	TRBV30	TRBJ2-3	CAWRPGNWGDTQYF	TGTGCCTGGAGGCCAGGGAATTGGGGAGATACGCAGTATTTT
.	once	TRBV27	TRBJ1-1	CASSPAGSMNTEAFF	TGTGCCAGCAGCCCCGCAGGCAGCATGAACACTGAAGCTTTCTTT
TRBD2	.	TRBV9	TRBJ2-4	CASSPGLAGVTQTKNIQYF	TGTGCCAGCAGCCCCGGACTAGCGGGAGTCACACAAACCAAAAACATTCAGTACTTC
.	.	TRBV9	TRBJ1-2	CASSVESAGIRGDGYTF	TGTGCCAGCAGCGTAGAGTCCGCAGGGATCCGAGGGGATGGCTACACCTTC
.	.	TRBV18	TRBJ2-2	CASSPQEISTGDTGELFF	TGTGCCAGCTCACCACAAGAAATCTCGACAGGCGACACCGGGGAGCTGTTTTTT
TRBD2	once	TRBV5-1	TRBJ2-1	CASSLASLAGEQFF	TGCGCCAGCAGCTTGGCATCACTAGCGGGGGAGCAGTTCTTC
.	once	TRBV14	TRBJ2-6	CASSQDLTGANVLTF	TGTGCCAGCAGCCAAGACCTGACTGGGGCCAACGTCCTGACTTTC
.	.	TRBV15	TRBJ2-7	CATSREGAGSYEQYF	TGTGCCACCAGCAGAGAGGGGGCCGGCTCCTACGAGCAGTACTTC